A single sample gave rise to the 2 T cell receptor beta chains below, sequenced in a study of CD8 T cells in ankylosing spondylitis. TCRdb recomputed calls from the 5' RACE reads with MiXCR, one row per CDR3 protein. Counted here are about 440,000 distinct CDR3 sequences, 17% occurring once; the ten biggest clones make up approximately 1%. Their cognate antigens are unknown. Findings of the study overall: Among TCR beta sequences, a motif of under ten highly homologous variants appeared characteristic of ankylosing spondylitis blood.

Sequencing was carried out using blood, either unsorted or a sorted T cell fraction (not recorded which). These receptors were taken from a male donor with ankylosing spondylitis.

This chain links TRBV7-2 with TRBJ1-1; the D is unclear. CDR1 is SGHTA and CDR2 is FQGNSA in the germline V gene. Trimming stripped 7 bases from V and 1 base from J, with 16 bases between. This CDR3 comprises 15 residues. In DNA, the CDR3 is TGTGCCAGCACACGCCAACGGGTCACGAACACTGAAGCTTTCTTT. Translated, it gives CASTRQRVTNTEAFF.

The chain is built from TRBV20-1 and TRBJ2-3; TRBD2 matches 15 bases. CDR3 size: 16 residues. Unmatched junction bases numbered 4, after V lost 3 bases and J lost 3 bases. Germline lookup yields CDR1 DFQATT and CDR2 SNEGSKA (reference sequence). CDR3 loop: CSASGLAGGLTDTQYF. In nucleotides, the CDR3 is TGCAGTGCTAGCGGACTAGCGGGGGGGCTTACAGATACGCAGTATTTT.